This entry describes one TCR beta chain. The data stem from a study of T cells in Graves' hyperthyroidism and ophthalmopathy. For the study at large: Peripheral blood sampling occurred at initial diagnosis, before any treatment.

CDR1 is ENHRY, CDR2 SYGVKD, per germline. V gave up 5 bases and J gave up 2 bases, with 10 bases separating them. CDR3 size: 14 residues. Using RNA transcripts as the source, TCR beta CDR3 regions were amplified. TCR CDR3 underwent first-round RT-PCR with the HTBI primer set. TCRdb redid the calling of the multiplex PCR reads with MiXCR, one entry per CDR3 protein. The top ten hold around 20% of the sample, which has approximately 400,000 distinct CDR3 sequences, 14% seen once. The sequencing input was blood. This TCR came from a woman in her thirties with Graves' ophthalmopathy. The J gene is TRBJ2-1, the V gene TRBV10-3; no reliable D call. The CDR3 sequence: CAISYKAAYNEQFF. As DNA, the CDR3 is TGTGCCATCAGTTACAAGGCAGCCTACAATGAGCAGTTCTTC.